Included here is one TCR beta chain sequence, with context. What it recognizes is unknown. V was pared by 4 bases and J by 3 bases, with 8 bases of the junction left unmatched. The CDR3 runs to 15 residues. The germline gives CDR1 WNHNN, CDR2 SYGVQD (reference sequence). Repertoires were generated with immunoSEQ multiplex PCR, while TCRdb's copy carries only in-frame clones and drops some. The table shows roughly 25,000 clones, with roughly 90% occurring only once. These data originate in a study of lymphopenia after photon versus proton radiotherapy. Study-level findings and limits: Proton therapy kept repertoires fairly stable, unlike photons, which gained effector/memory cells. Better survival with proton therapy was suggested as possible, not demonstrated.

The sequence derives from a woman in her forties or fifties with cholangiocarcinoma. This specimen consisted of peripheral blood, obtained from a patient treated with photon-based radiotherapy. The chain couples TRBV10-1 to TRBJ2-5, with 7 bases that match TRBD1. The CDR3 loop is CASSASGQAEETQYF. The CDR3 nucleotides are TGCGCCAGCAGTGCCTCCGGACAGGCTGAAGAGACCCAGTACTTC.